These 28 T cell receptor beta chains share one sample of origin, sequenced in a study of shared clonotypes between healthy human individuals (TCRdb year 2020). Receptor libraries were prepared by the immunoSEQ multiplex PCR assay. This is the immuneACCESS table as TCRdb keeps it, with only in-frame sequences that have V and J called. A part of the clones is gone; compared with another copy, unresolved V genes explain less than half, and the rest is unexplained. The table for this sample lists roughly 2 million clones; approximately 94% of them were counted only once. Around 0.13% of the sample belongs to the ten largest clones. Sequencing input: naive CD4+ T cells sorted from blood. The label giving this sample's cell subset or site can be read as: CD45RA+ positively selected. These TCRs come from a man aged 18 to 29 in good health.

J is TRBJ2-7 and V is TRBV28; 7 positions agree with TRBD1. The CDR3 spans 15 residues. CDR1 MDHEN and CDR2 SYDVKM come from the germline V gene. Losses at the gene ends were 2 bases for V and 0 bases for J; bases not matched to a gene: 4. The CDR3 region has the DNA TGTGCCAGCAGTTTAGAAACAGGGGTCTCCTACGAGCAGTACTTC. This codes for CASSLETGVSYEQYF.

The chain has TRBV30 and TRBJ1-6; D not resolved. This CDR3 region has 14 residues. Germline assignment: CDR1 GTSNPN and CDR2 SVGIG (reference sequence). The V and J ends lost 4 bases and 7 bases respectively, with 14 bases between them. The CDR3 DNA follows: TGTGCCTGGAACCGGGCCCAAGGAAATTCACCCCTCCACTTT. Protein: CAWNRAQGNSPLHF.

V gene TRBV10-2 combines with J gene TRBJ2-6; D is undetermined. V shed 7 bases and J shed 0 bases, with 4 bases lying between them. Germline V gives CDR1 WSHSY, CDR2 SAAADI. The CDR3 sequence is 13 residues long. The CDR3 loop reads CASMSSGANVLTF. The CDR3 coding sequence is TGCGCCAGCATGAGCTCTGGGGCCAACGTCCTGACTTTC.

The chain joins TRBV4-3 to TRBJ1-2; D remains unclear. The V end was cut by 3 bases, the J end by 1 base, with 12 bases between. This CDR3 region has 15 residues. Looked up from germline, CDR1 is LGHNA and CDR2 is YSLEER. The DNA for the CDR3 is TGCGCCAGCAGCCAGGATCTCGAGCGTAACTATGGCTACACCTTC. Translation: CASSQDLERNYGYTF.

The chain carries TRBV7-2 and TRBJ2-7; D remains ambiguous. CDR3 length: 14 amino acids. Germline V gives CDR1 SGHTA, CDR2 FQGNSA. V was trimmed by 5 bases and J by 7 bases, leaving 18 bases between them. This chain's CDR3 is CASSPSAGTGEQYF. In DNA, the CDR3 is TGTGCCAGCAGCCCCTCAGCAGGAACTGGTGAGCAGTACTTC.

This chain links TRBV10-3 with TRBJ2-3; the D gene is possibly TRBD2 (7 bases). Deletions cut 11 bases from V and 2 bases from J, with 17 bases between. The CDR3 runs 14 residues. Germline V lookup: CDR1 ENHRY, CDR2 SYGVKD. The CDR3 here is CAVGRGQATDTQYF. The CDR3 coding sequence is TGTGCCGTGGGGAGGGGACAAGCCACAGATACGCAGTATTTT.

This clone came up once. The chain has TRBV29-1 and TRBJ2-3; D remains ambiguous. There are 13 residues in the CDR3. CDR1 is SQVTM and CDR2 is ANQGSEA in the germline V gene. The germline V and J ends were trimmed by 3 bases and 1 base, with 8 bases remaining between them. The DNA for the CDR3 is TGCAGCGTTGAGCACGGTGGCACAGATACGCAGTATTTT. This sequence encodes CSVEHGGTDTQYF.

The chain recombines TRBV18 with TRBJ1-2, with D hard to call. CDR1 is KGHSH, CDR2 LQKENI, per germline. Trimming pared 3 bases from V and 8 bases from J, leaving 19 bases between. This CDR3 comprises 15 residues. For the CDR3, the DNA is TGTGCCAGCTCACCTTACACTCTTGCAGGCCGGGGCTACACCTTC. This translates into CASSPYTLAGRGYTF.

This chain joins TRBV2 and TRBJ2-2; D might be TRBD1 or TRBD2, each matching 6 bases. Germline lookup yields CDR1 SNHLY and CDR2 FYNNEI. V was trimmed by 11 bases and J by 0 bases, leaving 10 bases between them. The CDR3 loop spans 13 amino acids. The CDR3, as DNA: TGTGCCGGGAGGACAGCGAACACCGGGGAGCTGTTTTTT. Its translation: CAGRTANTGELFF.

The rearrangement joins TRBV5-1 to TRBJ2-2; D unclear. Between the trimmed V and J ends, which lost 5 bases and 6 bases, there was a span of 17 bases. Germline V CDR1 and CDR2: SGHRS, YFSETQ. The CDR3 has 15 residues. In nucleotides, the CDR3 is TGCGCCAGCAGATCCGGACGGGTTTGGGCCGGGGAGCTGTTTTTT. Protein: CASRSGRVWAGELFF.

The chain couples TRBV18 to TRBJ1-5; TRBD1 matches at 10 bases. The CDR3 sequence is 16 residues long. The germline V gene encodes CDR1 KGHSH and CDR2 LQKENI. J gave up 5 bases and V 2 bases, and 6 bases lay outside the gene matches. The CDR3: CASSPMGTGVDQPQHF. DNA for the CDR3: TGTGCCAGCTCACCAATGGGGACAGGGGTCGATCAGCCCCAGCATTTT.

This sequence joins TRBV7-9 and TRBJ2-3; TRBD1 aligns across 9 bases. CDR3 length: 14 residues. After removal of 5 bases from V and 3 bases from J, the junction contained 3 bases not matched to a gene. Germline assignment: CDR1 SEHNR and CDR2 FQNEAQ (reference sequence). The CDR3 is CASSRGQGTDTQYF. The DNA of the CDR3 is TGTGCCAGCAGCAGGGGACAGGGAACAGATACGCAGTATTTT.

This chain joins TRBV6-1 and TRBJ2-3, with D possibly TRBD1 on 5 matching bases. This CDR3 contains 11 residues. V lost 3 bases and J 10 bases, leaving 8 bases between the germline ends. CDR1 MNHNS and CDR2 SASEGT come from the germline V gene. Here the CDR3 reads CASSEGPAQYF. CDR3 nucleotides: TGTGCCAGCAGTGAGGGGCCCGCGCAGTATTTT.

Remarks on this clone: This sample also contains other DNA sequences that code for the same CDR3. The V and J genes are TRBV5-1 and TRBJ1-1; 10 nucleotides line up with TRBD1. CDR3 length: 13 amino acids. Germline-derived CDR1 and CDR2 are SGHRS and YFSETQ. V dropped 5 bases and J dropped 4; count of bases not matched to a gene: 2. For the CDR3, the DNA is TGCGCCAGCAGTTGGACAGGGGGCACTGAAGCTTTCTTT. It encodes CASSWTGGTEAFF.

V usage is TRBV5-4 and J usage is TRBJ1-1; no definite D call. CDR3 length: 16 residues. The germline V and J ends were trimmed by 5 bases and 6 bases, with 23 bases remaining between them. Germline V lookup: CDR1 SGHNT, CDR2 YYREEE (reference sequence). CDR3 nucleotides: TGTGCCAGCAGTCCCACGCGAGCTACAGCTCGCGCTGAAGCTTTCTTT. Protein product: CASSPTRATARAEAFF.

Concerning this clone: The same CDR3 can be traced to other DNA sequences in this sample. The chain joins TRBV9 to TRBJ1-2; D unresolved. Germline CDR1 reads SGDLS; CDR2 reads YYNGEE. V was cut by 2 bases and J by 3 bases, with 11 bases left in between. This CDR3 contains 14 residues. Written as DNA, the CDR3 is TGTGCCAGCAGCGTGGATTTAGAAGACTATGGCTACACCTTC. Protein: CASSVDLEDYGYTF.

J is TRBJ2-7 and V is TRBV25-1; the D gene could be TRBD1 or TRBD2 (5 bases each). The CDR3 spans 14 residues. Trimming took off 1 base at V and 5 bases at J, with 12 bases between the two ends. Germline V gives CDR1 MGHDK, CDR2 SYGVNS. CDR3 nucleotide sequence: TGTGCCAGCAGTGAATCGGCAGGGAGCGACGAGCAGTACTTC. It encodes CASSESAGSDEQYF.

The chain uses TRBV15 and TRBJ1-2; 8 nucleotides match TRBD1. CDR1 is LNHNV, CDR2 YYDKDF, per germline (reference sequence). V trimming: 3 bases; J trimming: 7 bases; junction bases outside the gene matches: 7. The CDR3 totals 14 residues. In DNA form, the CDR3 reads TGTGCCACCAGCAGGGCGACAGGGGCGGTTGGCTACACCTTC. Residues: CATSRATGAVGYTF.

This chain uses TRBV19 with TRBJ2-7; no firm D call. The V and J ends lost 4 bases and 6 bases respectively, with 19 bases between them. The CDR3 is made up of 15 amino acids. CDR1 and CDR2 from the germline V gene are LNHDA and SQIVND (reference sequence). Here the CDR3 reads CASSTRTGVGSEQYF. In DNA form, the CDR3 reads TGTGCCAGTAGTACCAGGACGGGTGTCGGCTCCGAGCAGTACTTC.

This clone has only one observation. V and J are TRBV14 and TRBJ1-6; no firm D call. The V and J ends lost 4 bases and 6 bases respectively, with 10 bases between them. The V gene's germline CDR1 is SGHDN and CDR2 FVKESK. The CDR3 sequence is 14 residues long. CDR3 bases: TGTGCCAGCAGCCGCAACACCCTTAATTCACCCCTCCACTTT. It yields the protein CASSRNTLNSPLHF.

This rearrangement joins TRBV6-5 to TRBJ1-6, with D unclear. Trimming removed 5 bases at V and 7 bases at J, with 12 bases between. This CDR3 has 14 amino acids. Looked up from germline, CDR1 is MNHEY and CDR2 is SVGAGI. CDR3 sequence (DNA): TGTGCCAGCAGTCCCGACATGGCCAATTCACCCCTCCACTTT. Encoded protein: CASSPDMANSPLHF.

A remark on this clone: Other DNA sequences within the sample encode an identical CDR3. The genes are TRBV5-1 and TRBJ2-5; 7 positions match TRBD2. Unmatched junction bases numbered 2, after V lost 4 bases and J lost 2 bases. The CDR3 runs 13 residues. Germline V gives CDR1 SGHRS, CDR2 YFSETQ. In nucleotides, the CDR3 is TGCGCCAGCAGCAGCGGGATTCAAGAGACCCAGTACTTC. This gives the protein CASSSGIQETQYF.

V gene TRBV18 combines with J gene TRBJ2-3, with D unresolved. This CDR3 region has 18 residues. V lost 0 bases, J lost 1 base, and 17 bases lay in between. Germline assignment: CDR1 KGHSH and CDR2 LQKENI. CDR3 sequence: CASSPPWPNTVRTDTQYF. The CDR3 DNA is TGTGCCAGCTCACCACCCTGGCCAAACACCGTTCGCACAGATACGCAGTATTTT. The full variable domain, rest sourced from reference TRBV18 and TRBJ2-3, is NAGVMQNPRHLVRRRGQEARLRCSPMKGHSHVYWYRQLPEEGLKFMVYLQKENIIDESGMPKERFSAEFPKEGPSILRIQQVVRGDSAAYFCASSPPWPNTVRTDTQYFGPGTRLTVL.

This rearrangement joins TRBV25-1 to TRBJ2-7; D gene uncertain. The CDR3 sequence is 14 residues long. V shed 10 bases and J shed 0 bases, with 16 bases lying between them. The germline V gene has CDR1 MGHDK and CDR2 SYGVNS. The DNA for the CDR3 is TGTGCCACCTTTACTGACTGGGCCTCCTACGAGCAGTACTTC. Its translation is CATFTDWASYEQYF.

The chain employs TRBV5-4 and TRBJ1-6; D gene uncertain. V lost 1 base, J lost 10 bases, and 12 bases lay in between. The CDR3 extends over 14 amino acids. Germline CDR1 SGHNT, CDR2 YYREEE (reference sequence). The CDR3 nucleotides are TGTGCCAGCAGCTTGTGGGCCCGGAGGTCACCCCTCCACTTT. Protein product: CASSLWARRSPLHF.

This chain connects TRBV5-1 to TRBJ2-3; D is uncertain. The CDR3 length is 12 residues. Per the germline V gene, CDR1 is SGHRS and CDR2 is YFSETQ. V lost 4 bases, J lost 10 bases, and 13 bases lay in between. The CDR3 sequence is CASSIEANAQYF. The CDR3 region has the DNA TGCGCCAGCAGCATCGAGGCAAACGCGCAGTATTTT.

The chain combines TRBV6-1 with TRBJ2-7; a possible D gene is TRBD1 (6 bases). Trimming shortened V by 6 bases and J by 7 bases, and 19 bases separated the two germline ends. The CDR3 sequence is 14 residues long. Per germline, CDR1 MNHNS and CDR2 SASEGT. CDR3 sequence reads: CASRANYRDREQYF. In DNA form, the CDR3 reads TGTGCCAGCAGGGCCAACTACAGGGACCGGGAGCAGTACTTC.

CDR3 sequence (DNA): TGTGCCATCAGTCCTTCAAGAGGCGGCACCGGGGAGCTGTTTTTT. Translation: CAISPSRGGTGELFF. The chain carries TRBV10-3 and TRBJ2-2; no definite D call. V lost 5 bases and J lost 4, with 14 bases in between. The length of the CDR3 is 15 residues. Germline values: CDR1 ENHRY, CDR2 SYGVKD.